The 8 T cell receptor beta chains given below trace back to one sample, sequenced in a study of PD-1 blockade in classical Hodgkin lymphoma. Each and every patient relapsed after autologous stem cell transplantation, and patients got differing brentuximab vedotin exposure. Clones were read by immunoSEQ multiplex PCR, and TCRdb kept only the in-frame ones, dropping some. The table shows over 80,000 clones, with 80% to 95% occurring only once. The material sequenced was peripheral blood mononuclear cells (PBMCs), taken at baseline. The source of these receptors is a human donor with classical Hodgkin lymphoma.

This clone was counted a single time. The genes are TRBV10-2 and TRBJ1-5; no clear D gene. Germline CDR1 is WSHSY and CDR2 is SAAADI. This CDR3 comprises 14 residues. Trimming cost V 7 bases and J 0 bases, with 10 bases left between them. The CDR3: CASKEVNSNQPQHF. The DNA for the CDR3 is TGCGCCAGCAAAGAGGTGAATAGCAATCAGCCCCAGCATTTT.

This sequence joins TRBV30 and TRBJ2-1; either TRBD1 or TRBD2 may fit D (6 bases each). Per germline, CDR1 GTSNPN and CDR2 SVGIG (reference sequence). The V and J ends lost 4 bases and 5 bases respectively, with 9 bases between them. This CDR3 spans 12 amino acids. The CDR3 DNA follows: TGTGCCTGGACGAGGGGGGACAATGAGCAGTTCTTC. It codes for CAWTRGDNEQFF.

The CDR3 reads CASSLGPGVSQPQHF. Written as DNA, the CDR3 is TGTGCCAGCAGCTTAGGCCCGGGGGTGAGTCAGCCCCAGCATTTT. The chain links TRBV13 to TRBJ1-5; possibly TRBD1 for D (5 bases). The germline gives CDR1 PRHDT, CDR2 FYEKMQ (reference sequence). The CDR3 has 15 amino acids. V lost 0 bases and J lost 6, with 12 bases in between. Variable domain in full (rest from reference TRBV13 and TRBJ1-5): AAGVIQSPRHLIKEKRETATLKCYPIPRHDTVYWYQQGPGQDPQFLISFYEKMQSDKGSIPDRFSAQQFSDYHSELNMSSLELGDSALYFCASSLGPGVSQPQHFGDGTRLSIL.

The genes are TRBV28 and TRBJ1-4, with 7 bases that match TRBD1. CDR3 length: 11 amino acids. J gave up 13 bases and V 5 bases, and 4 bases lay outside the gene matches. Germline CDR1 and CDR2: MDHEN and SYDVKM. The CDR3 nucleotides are TGTGCCAGCAGTGCTCAGGGGGGACTGTTTTTT. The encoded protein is CASSAQGGLFF.

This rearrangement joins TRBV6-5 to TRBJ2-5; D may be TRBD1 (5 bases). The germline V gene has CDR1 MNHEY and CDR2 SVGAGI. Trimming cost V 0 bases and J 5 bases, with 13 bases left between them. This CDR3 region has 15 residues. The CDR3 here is CASSYSLGAGETQYF. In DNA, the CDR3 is TGTGCCAGCAGTTACTCCTTAGGGGCCGGTGAGACCCAGTACTTC.

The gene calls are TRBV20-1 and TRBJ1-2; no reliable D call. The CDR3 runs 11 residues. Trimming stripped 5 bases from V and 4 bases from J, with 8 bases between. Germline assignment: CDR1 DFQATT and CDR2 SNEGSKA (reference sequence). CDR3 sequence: CSASTRYGYTF. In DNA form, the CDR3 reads TGCAGTGCTTCGACCCGCTATGGCTACACCTTC.

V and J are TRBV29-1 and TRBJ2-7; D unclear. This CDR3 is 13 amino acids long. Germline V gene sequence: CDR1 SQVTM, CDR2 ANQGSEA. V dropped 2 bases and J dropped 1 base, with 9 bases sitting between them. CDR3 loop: CSVETRLSYEQYF. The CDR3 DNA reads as TGCAGCGTTGAAACACGGTTATCCTACGAGCAGTACTTC.

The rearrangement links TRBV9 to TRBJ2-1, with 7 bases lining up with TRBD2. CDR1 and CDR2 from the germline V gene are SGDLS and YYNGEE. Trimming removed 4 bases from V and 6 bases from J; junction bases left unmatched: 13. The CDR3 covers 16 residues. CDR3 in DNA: TGTGCCAGCAGCCGTTCCGGGGGGAGTTCGGGCAATGAGCAGTTCTTC. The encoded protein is CASSRSGGSSGNEQFF. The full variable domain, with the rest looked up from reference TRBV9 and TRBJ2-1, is DSGVTQTPKHLITATGQRVTLRCSPRSGDLSVYWYQQSLDQGLQFLIQYYNGEERAKGNILERFSAQQFPDLHSELNLSSLELGDSALYFCASSRSGGSSGNEQFFGPGTRLTVL.